This TCR beta chain was recovered during a study of blood T cells in healthy people across ages (dated by TCRdb to about 2015). Regarding the complete study: In model experiments, roughly one uniquely barcoded TCR beta cDNA molecule per two T cells was captured by template switching. The donors were split into four age groups: young (average 16 years), middle-aged (about 40), aged (roughly 60) and long-lived (82). To avoid experimental bias, donors of different ages were distributed randomly across sequencing lanes. Using deep sequencing normalized with unique cDNA molecular identifiers, the study measured how TCR beta repertoire diversity changes with age. Two additional independent replicas of 1 million unique cDNA reads from the same blood draw were analyzed for two donors (one aged 18 to 30 and one aged 80 or older). Overall results and qualifications from the work: Compared with the aged group, the long-lived group had more naive CD4+ T cells, fewer expanded clones and increased TCR diversity, a pattern suggesting age selection. Total diversity estimates from one million sequenced T cells were considered lower bounds and underestimates. A strong correlation was found between observed TCR beta diversity and the percentage of naive T cells measured by flow cytometry. The CMV infection status of donors was not known, potentially confounding age-related changes in expanded clonotypes. Observed TCR beta diversity per million T cells fell roughly linearly with age, and a significant reduction was already apparent by age around 40. Since profiling was done on bulk unsorted PBMCs, naive and antigen-experienced compartments could not be conclusively compared.

The CDR3, cysteine through phenylalanine, is 13 amino acids long. Solely the CDR3 DNA is kept, with 39 bases framed from the first base. From the germline V gene, CDR1 is SQVTM and CDR2 is ANQGSEA. V is reduced by 7 bases and J by 5 bases, leaving a spacing of 17 bases between them. The library was prepared using 5' RACE. The reads were generated on an Illumina HiSeq 2500. The second PCR ran for roughly 7 to 11 cycles and used a J-beta primer mix along with a sample-barcoded 5' primer. Each TCR beta cDNA molecule received a unique molecular identifier from a template-switch 5' adaptor carrying 12 random nucleotides. Each sample yielded at least 3 million CDR3-containing paired-end reads. First-strand cDNA was synthesized from all RNA with the Mint cDNA synthesis kit, primed by a TRBC-specific oligonucleotide. After uracil-DNA glycosylase treatment, a first 18-cycle PCR used universal primers M1SS and BC2_uni_R on all cDNA. Turning to the authors' computational methods: Normalization of each sample was performed by random selection of 1 million high-quality reads, each carrying a distinct molecular identifier. Instead of being binned into consensus sequences, reads that shared molecular identifiers were thrown out. MiTCR, set to a Q25 quality threshold and the strictest error-elimination algorithm, was used for CDR3 identification, clonotype clustering and error correction. Lower-bound total TCR beta diversity was estimated with a nonparametric unseen species model using Euler transformation. The public reads were run again by TCRdb, first through fastp at Q25 and then through MiXCR, and only productive beta chains were kept. Each record represents a unique CDR3 protein, reported with the most common genes and DNA among its rows. These V and J calls are TCRdb output, not the study's own analysis. Recorded for this sample are 550,000 to 750,000 distinct CDR3 sequences; approximately 21% of them occurred a single time. The ten largest clones add up to roughly 3.4% of the sample.

As concerns this clonotype: Its antigen is still unknown. The record has no base qualities; no much larger clone is one base away.

Donors were 30 to 45 systemically healthy Caucasian individuals from Russia aged about 6 to 100 years. Each donor gave approximately 10 milliliters of peripheral blood, collected into EDTA-treated Vacutainer tubes. Ficoll-Paque density-gradient centrifugation was used to isolate PBMCs, with at least 7 million obtained per sample. Total RNA was extracted from PBMCs with Trizol reagent, with at least 6 micrograms obtained per sample. For every donor, an aliquot of PBMCs went through flow cytometry to measure the percentages of naive CD45RAhigh/CD27high T cells. The chain uses TRBV29-1 and TRBJ2-5; the D gene is perhaps TRBD1, from 5 matching bases. The TCR comes from an older man in good health. The sample consisted of blood. The sequence in DNA is TGCAGCGCCCTTGACAGTGGGATGGAGACCCAGTACTTC. Its coded protein is CSALDSGMETQYF. Outside the CDR3, residues come from the reference TRBV29-1 and TRBJ2-5 proteins, so the full variable domain is: SAVISQKPSRDICQRGTSLTIQCQVDSQVTMMFWYRQQPGQSLTLIATANQGSEATYESGFVIDKFPISRPNLTFSTLTVSNMSPEDSSIYLCSALDSGMETQYFGPGTRLLVL.